These 16 T cell receptor beta chains came from one sample sequenced in a study of beta chain features in type 1 diabetes. Expressed TCRB transcripts were sequenced because the isolated RNA had all been reverse transcribed beforehand. Repertoires were generated with immunoSEQ multiplex PCR, while TCRdb's copy carries only in-frame clones and drops some. Of approximately 470,000 clones in the sample, roughly 30% were seen once. The specimen sequenced was naive CD4+ T cells from blood. The receptors originated from a young man in good health.

As concerns this clone: Other DNA sequences in the sample encode the same CDR3. The CDR3 here is CAWRDSSYNEQFF. As DNA, the CDR3 is TGTGCCTGGCGGGACAGCTCCTACAATGAGCAGTTCTTC. V and J are TRBV30 and TRBJ2-1; 7 nucleotides align to TRBD1. Germline V gene sequence: CDR1 GTSNPN, CDR2 SVGIG (reference sequence). This CDR3 has 13 residues. V was clipped by 5 bases and J by 0 bases; unmatched bases: 1.

This clone was found a few times. The rearrangement uses TRBV7-9 and TRBJ2-1; perhaps TRBD2 as D (6 bases). CDR1 and CDR2 from the germline V gene are SEHNR and FQNEAQ (reference sequence). Trimming stripped 5 bases from V and 7 bases from J, with 15 bases between. This CDR3 has 14 amino acids. CDR3 nucleotide sequence: TGTGCCAGCAGCCCCGGGAGCAGGATGAATGAGCAGTTCTTC. As protein: CASSPGSRMNEQFF.

The chain employs TRBV30 and TRBJ1-2; D is undetermined. This CDR3 has 14 residues. V lost 1 base, J lost 2 bases, and 11 bases lay in between. Germline V gives CDR1 GTSNPN, CDR2 SVGIG (reference sequence). This chain's CDR3 is CAWSGLGKNYGYTF. CDR3 nucleotide sequence: TGTGCCTGGAGTGGCCTGGGCAAGAACTATGGCTACACCTTC.

For this clone: The germline gene is not matched at one end of the junction; a read error may be the cause. The chain joins TRBV4-1 to TRBJ2-4; TRBD2 matches at 8 bases. From germline, CDR1 is MGHRA and CDR2 YSYEKL. The CDR3 extends over 14 amino acids. Here the CDR3 DNA reads TGCGCCAGCAGCCAAGATCGGGAAGCGGGAGAGGGGAACTTC. Protein product: CASSQDREAGEGNF.

The V and J genes are TRBV4-3 and TRBJ1-2, with 8 bases matching TRBD1. The germline gives CDR1 LGHNA, CDR2 YSLEER. The CDR3 runs to 15 residues. The V and J ends lost 0 bases and 1 base, in that order; junction bases with no gene match: 1. In DNA form, the CDR3 reads TGCGCCAGCAGCCAAGAGGGACAGGATAACTATGGCTACACCTTC. Amino acid sequence: CASSQEGQDNYGYTF.

This clone was detected a few times. This chain connects TRBV28 to TRBJ2-6; possibly TRBD2 for D (5 bases). This CDR3 spans 18 amino acids. The V and J ends lost 3 bases and 0 bases respectively, with 15 bases between them. Germline values: CDR1 MDHEN, CDR2 SYDVKM. CDR3: CASSFETRAYSGANVLTF. The CDR3 coding sequence is TGTGCCAGCAGTTTCGAAACGCGGGCCTACTCTGGGGCCAACGTCCTGACTTTC.

V usage is TRBV28 and J usage is TRBJ2-7; D ambiguous. Per germline, CDR1 MDHEN and CDR2 SYDVKM. Trimming stripped 3 bases from V and 6 bases from J, with 15 bases between. This CDR3 region has 14 residues. The CDR3 loop is CASSFLGRHSEQYF. The CDR3 DNA is TGTGCCAGCAGTTTTTTGGGTCGGCACTCCGAGCAGTACTTC.

In its sample, this clone was seen a few times. The chain links TRBV7-2 to TRBJ2-7; D remains unclear. V lost 5 bases and J lost 6, with 11 bases in between. CDR3 size: 12 residues. Germline values: CDR1 SGHTA, CDR2 FQGNSA. Here the CDR3 DNA reads TGTGCCAGCAGCACCCCCGCACCCGAGCAGTACTTC. It translates to CASSTPAPEQYF.

There are a few counts of this clone. The chain has TRBV15 and TRBJ2-3, with 7 bases identical to TRBD1. Per the germline V gene, CDR1 is LNHNV and CDR2 is YYDKDF (reference sequence). CDR3 length: 14 residues. V lost 4 bases and J lost 1; bases outside the gene matches: 2. CDR3: CATSIGQGTDTQYF. The CDR3 bases are TGTGCCACCAGCATAGGACAGGGCACAGATACGCAGTATTTT.

The chain carries TRBV15 and TRBJ2-1; D ambiguous. CDR1 is LNHNV and CDR2 is YYDKDF in the germline V gene (reference sequence). This CDR3 contains 12 residues. Trimming stripped 3 bases from V and 7 bases from J, with 7 bases between. The CDR3 nucleotides are TGTGCCACCAGCAGGGGCAGGAATGAGCAGTTCTTC. Its translation: CATSRGRNEQFF.

The chain links TRBV21-1 to TRBJ2-7; TRBD1 reflects the table's D call only, with no check against the DNA. TRBV21-1 is a pseudogene locus. This CDR3 spans 13 amino acids. CDR3 region: CARIDRRDYEQYF. The CDR3 DNA follows: TGTGCCAGGATAGACAGGCGCGACTACGAGCAGTACTTC.

The chain uses TRBV28 and TRBJ2-1, with D possibly matching TRBD2 (5 bases). V was cut by 7 bases and J by 4 bases, with 14 bases left in between. Per the germline V gene, CDR1 is MDHEN and CDR2 is SYDVKM. The CDR3 contains 14 residues. The CDR3 region is CASTSGLHYNEQFF. CDR3 sequence (DNA): TGTGCCAGCACGTCTGGACTCCATTACAATGAGCAGTTCTTC. The full variable domain, in which reference TRBV28 and TRBJ2-1 provide the parts outside the CDR3, is DVKVTQSSRYLVKRTGEKVFLECVQDMDHENMFWYRQDPGLGLRLIYFSYDVKMKEKGDIPEGYSVSREKKERFSLILESASTNQTSMYLCASTSGLHYNEQFFGPGTRLTVL.

The chain combines TRBV4-3 with TRBJ2-1; 9 nucleotides align to TRBD2. CDR1 LGHNA and CDR2 YSLEER come from the germline V gene. V was pared by 0 bases and J by 5 bases, with 5 bases of the junction left unmatched. The CDR3 covers 16 residues. The CDR3 DNA is TGCGCCAGCAGCCAAGAAACGACTAGCGGTCACAATGAGCAGTTCTTC. Translating it yields CASSQETTSGHNEQFF.

The genes are TRBV30 and TRBJ1-1, with D tentatively TRBD1 (6 bases). The CDR3 spans 14 residues. Germline loops: CDR1 GTSNPN, CDR2 SVGIG (reference sequence). V was pared by 2 bases and J by 1 base, with 11 bases between. The CDR3 sequence is CAWSIGTSNTEAFF. The CDR3 DNA is TGTGCCTGGAGTATCGGGACATCGAACACTGAAGCTTTCTTT.

V is TRBV9 and J is TRBJ2-1; 9 bases match TRBD2. There are 15 residues in the CDR3. Losses at the gene ends were 4 bases for V and 5 bases for J; bases not matched to a gene: 7. Germline V gene data show CDR1 as SGDLS and CDR2 as YYNGEE. CDR3 sequence: CASSPPGLAHNEQFF. Here the CDR3 DNA reads TGTGCCAGCAGCCCTCCCGGACTAGCGCACAATGAGCAGTTCTTC.

The rearrangement links TRBV15 to TRBJ1-3; unclear D gene. V was cut by 3 bases and J by 0 bases, with 12 bases left in between. The CDR3 is made up of 16 amino acids. The germline V gene has CDR1 LNHNV and CDR2 YYDKDF (reference sequence). The CDR3 here is CATSRAGRHSGNTIYF. DNA of the CDR3: TGTGCCACCAGCAGGGCGGGAAGACACTCTGGAAACACCATATATTTT.